The 8 T cell receptor beta chains below all came from one sample that was sequenced in a study of vaccination effects on CD4 cells after COVID-19 (dated by TCRdb to the early 2020s). These receptors have no known antigen. After less than 13 days of culture, CD4+ T cells were isolated with the EasySep CD4+ T cell isolation kit. Each participant got two doses of an mRNA SARS-CoV-2 vaccine, either BNT162b2 or mRNA-1273. The library was generated by the immunoSEQ multiplex PCR assay. TCRdb took this table from immuneACCESS and kept in-frame rearrangements with V and J called. Such tables lack part of the clones; where checked against another copy, unresolved V genes explain under half of the gap, and the rest is unexplained. For this sample there are about 45,000 clones; approximately 77% appear just once. The ten largest clonotypes hold less than 10% of the sample. Sample: CD4+ T cells from PBMCs cultured without peptide, taken after COVID-19 vaccination. These receptors all come from a human donor who received a COVID-19 vaccine.

The chain uses TRBV5-1 and TRBJ2-7; TRBD1 agrees at 11 bases. The CDR3 consists of 14 residues. Germline V lookup: CDR1 SGHRS, CDR2 YFSETQ. J gave up 5 bases and V 2 bases, and 3 bases lay outside the gene matches. The CDR3 is CASSFGGQGDEQYF. CDR3 in DNA: TGCGCCAGCAGCTTTGGGGGACAGGGGGACGAGCAGTACTTC.

The genes are TRBV6-5 and TRBJ2-7; TRBD1 might be the D (5 bases). Per germline, CDR1 MNHEY and CDR2 SVGAGI. This CDR3 contains 13 residues. Trimming removed 6 bases at V and 0 bases at J, with 9 bases between. CDR3: CASSMTDSYEQYF. The CDR3, as DNA: TGTGCCAGCAGCATGACAGACTCCTACGAGCAGTACTTC.

This clone has just a few counts. Relative to the germline gene, one junction end is altered; a read error may explain this. The rearrangement uses TRBV6-1 and TRBJ2-2; D not resolved. This CDR3 has 12 amino acids. CDR1 and CDR2 from the germline V gene are MNHNS and SASEGT. The CDR3 DNA sequence: TGTGCCAGCGGTGATAACACCGGGGAGCTGTTTTTT. Its translation is CASGDNTGELFF.

This clone was counted only a few times. The gene calls are TRBV4-1 and TRBJ2-5; 11 positions agree with TRBD2. This CDR3 has 21 amino acids. With 6 bases clipped from V and 2 bases from J, the junction kept 23 bases outside the gene matches. The germline CDR1 and CDR2 sequences are MGHRA and YSYEKL. In DNA form, the CDR3 reads TGCGCCAGCAGTACCATATCCCGGCCCAGTCTAGCGGGGGGACCACAAGAGACCCAGTACTTC. Its protein product is CASSTISRPSLAGGPQETQYF.

This chain connects TRBV5-1 to TRBJ2-7; possibly TRBD1 for D (6 bases). The CDR3 length is 14 residues. The germline CDR1 and CDR2 sequences are SGHRS and YFSETQ. V shed 0 bases and J shed 10 bases, with 17 bases lying between them. The CDR3 spells CASSLGELNREQYF. CDR3 DNA: TGCGCCAGCAGCTTGGGGGAGTTGAACAGGGAACAGTACTTC.

The chain's CDR3 is CASSLVGTGSLYNSPLHF. The CDR3 bases are TGCGCCAGCAGCTTGGTAGGGACGGGGTCCCTATATAATTCACCCCTCCACTTT. V is TRBV5-1 and J is TRBJ1-6; TRBD1 is a possible D gene (5 bases). This CDR3 spans 18 amino acids. V was cut by 0 bases and J by 4 bases, with 17 bases left in between. CDR1 and CDR2 from the germline V gene are SGHRS and YFSETQ.

The chain is built from TRBV6-5 and TRBJ2-7; D may match TRBD1 or TRBD2 (5 bases each). The CDR3 loop spans 15 amino acids. V was shortened by 6 bases and J by 2 bases, with 17 bases between the two germline ends. In germline, CDR1 is MNHEY, CDR2 SVGAGI. The CDR3 loop reads CASRYGTVEPYEQYF. CDR3 coding DNA: TGTGCCAGCAGGTACGGGACGGTTGAGCCCTACGAGCAGTACTTC.

V gene TRBV2 combines with J gene TRBJ2-1; 9 bases agree with TRBD2. The J segment lost 3 bases and the V segment lost 8 bases, leaving 11 bases of the junction unmatched. There are 16 residues in the CDR3. The germline V gene encodes CDR1 SNHLY and CDR2 FYNNEI. In nucleotides, the CDR3 is TGTGCCAGCGTAAGGACTAGCGATCTATACTACAATGAGCAGTTCTTC. This gives the protein CASVRTSDLYYNEQFF.